This T cell receptor (beta chain) was identified in a study of blood T cells in healthy people across ages. Regarding the study as a whole: Naive and antigen-experienced cells were not separated, limiting conclusive comparison.

On this clonotype: What it binds is unknown.

CDR1 is MNHEY, CDR2 SMNVEV, per germline (reference sequence). The V gene lost 3 bases and the J gene lost 0 bases, with 31 bases spanning the gap. CDR3 length: 22 residues. Using a J-beta primer mix together with a sample-barcoded 5' primer, a second PCR was run for about 7 to 12 cycles. TCRdb analysed the 5' RACE reads with MiXCR anew, one entry per CDR3 protein. The table lists hundreds of thousands of distinct CDR3 sequences, about half of them singletons. This sequence was found in a woman aged 55-70 years in good health. This chain connects TRBV27 to TRBJ2-3; D is possibly TRBD1 (6 bases). Material for sequencing was blood. The CDR3 is CASSLSTYPSWVSGASTDTQYF. CDR3 sequence (DNA): TGTGCCAGCAGTTTGTCAACTTACCCCTCTTGGGTGTCAGGGGCTAGCACAGATACGCAGTATTTT.